The 29 T cell receptor beta chains below come from one sample, sequenced in a study of cytomegalovirus exposure and HLA in healthy donors. The PCR was carried out with 60 Vbeta primers and 13 Jbeta primers. Clones were sequenced by immunoSEQ multiplex PCR, and TCRdb holds only the in-frame ones, with some missing. The sample lists 150,000 to 200,000 clones, almost 80% occurring once. The sequenced sample was PBMCs. Source of these receptors: a man aged 45 to 65 in good health and CMV-seropositive.

The chain uses TRBV7-8 and TRBJ1-2, with 7 bases aligning to TRBD1. The germline V gene encodes CDR1 SGHVS and CDR2 FQNEAQ. J was trimmed by 7 bases and V by 5 bases; bases with no gene match: 4. This CDR3 is 12 amino acids long. The CDR3 loop reads CASSPGQTGYTF. The DNA of the CDR3 is TGTGCCAGCAGCCCGGGACAGACTGGCTACACCTTC.

The chain combines TRBV5-1 with TRBJ2-5, with 13 bases matching TRBD2. The CDR3 consists of 15 residues. With 7 bases clipped from V and 1 base from J, the junction kept 4 bases outside the gene matches. Germline-derived CDR1 and CDR2 are SGHRS and YFSETQ. CDR3 nucleotide sequence: TGCGCCAGCGGTCGACTAGCGGGGGGCCAAGAGACCCAGTACTTC. It specifies CASGRLAGGQETQYF.

The chain uses TRBV5-8 and TRBJ2-7; tentative D call: TRBD1 (6 bases). The CDR3 spans 14 residues. CDR1 is SGHTS, CDR2 YDEGEE, per germline. Trimming took 4 bases from V and 6 from J, leaving 17 bases between them. Written as DNA, the CDR3 is TGTGCCAGCAGCCTCCTAATGGGGGCAGGCGAGCAGTACTTC. Residues: CASSLLMGAGEQYF.

This chain uses TRBV7-9 with TRBJ2-2, with D possibly TRBD2 on 5 matching bases. CDR1 is SEHNR, CDR2 FQNEAQ, per germline (reference sequence). V shed 4 bases and J shed 2 bases, with 17 bases lying between them. This CDR3 contains 17 residues. The CDR3 region is CASSSRQDSINTGELFF. The CDR3 DNA reads as TGTGCCAGCAGCTCAAGGCAGGACTCCATAAACACCGGGGAGCTGTTTTTT.

The chain is built from TRBV15 and TRBJ1-5; unclear D gene. The CDR3 has 12 residues. The V end lost 5 bases, the J end lost 6 bases, and 8 bases lay between the germline ends. Germline V lookup: CDR1 LNHNV, CDR2 YYDKDF (reference sequence). The DNA for the CDR3 is TGTGCCACCAGCTTTCCCGGTCAGCCCCAGCATTTT. This translates into CATSFPGQPQHF.

V usage is TRBV28 and J usage is TRBJ2-3, with TRBD1 matching over 8 bases. Germline values: CDR1 MDHEN, CDR2 SYDVKM. CDR3 length: 15 amino acids. J lost 1 base, V lost 5 bases, and 5 bases had no gene match. The CDR3 sequence is CASSTQGARTDTQYF. CDR3 sequence (DNA): TGTGCCAGCAGTACTCAGGGGGCTCGCACAGATACGCAGTATTTT. The full variable domain, rest sourced from reference TRBV28 and TRBJ2-3, is DVKVTQSSRYLVKRTGEKVFLECVQDMDHENMFWYRQDPGLGLRLIYFSYDVKMKEKGDIPEGYSVSREKKERFSLILESASTNQTSMYLCASSTQGARTDTQYFGPGTRLTVL.

The rearrangement links TRBV2 to TRBJ1-1; D is possibly TRBD1 (6 bases). The ends were cut back, 6 bases at V and 5 bases at J, with 16 bases in the middle. The CDR3 covers 14 residues. The germline V gene encodes CDR1 SNHLY and CDR2 FYNNEI. The CDR3 here is CASSKQGFETEAFF. For the CDR3, the DNA is TGTGCCAGCAGCAAACAGGGTTTCGAAACTGAAGCTTTCTTT.

This chain links TRBV7-9 with TRBJ2-1, with 7 bases fitting TRBD2. This CDR3 has 16 residues. In germline, CDR1 is SEHNR, CDR2 FQNEAQ (reference sequence). The junction had 9 bases not matched to a gene; V was cut back by 3 bases and J by 4 bases. The CDR3 is CASSFPRGVRYNEQFF. The DNA of the CDR3 is TGTGCCAGCAGCTTTCCCCGGGGGGTGCGATACAATGAGCAGTTCTTC.

The chain uses TRBV7-2 and TRBJ2-5; TRBD2 is a possible D gene (5 bases). Trimming cost V 1 base and J 7 bases, with 19 bases left between them. Germline values: CDR1 SGHTA, CDR2 FQGNSA. The CDR3 runs 16 residues. In DNA, the CDR3 is TGTGCCAGCAGCTTAGGTGCATCGGAGGTGGTAGGGACCCAGTACTTC. Translated: CASSLGASEVVGTQYF.

The chain links TRBV6-6 to TRBJ1-5; 8 nucleotides line up with TRBD1. In germline, CDR1 is MNHNY, CDR2 SVGAGI (reference sequence). This CDR3 has 15 amino acids. The V gene end was trimmed by 0 bases and the J gene end by 7 bases; junction bases not matched to a gene: 5. The CDR3 region has the DNA TGTGCCAGCAGTTACTCTACAGGGGGAGTCCAGCCCCAGCATTTT. Translated, it gives CASSYSTGGVQPQHF.

The V call is TRBV6-5, the J call TRBJ1-2, with 11 bases lining up with TRBD1. The CDR3 loop spans 15 amino acids. CDR1 and CDR2 from the germline V gene are MNHEY and SVGAGI. After removal of 1 base from V and 8 bases from J, the junction contained 6 bases not matched to a gene. CDR3 sequence reads: CASSYFGQGARGYTF. The CDR3 nucleotides are TGTGCCAGCAGTTACTTCGGACAGGGGGCGCGAGGCTACACCTTC.

This chain joins TRBV5-1 and TRBJ1-1, with TRBD1 matching over 7 bases. CDR3 size: 15 residues. CDR1 is SGHRS and CDR2 is YFSETQ in the germline V gene. The V segment lost 0 bases and the J segment 7 bases; nucleotides outside the gene matches: 9. CDR3 residues: CASSLGDRSLVEAFF. CDR3 bases: TGCGCCAGCAGCTTGGGGGACAGATCGCTAGTTGAAGCTTTCTTT.

The chain is built from TRBV14 and TRBJ2-3; no reliable D call. The V gene lost 2 bases and the J gene lost 7 bases, with 16 bases spanning the gap. Germline-derived CDR1 and CDR2 are SGHDN and FVKESK. This CDR3 spans 15 amino acids. The CDR3 DNA is TGTGCCAGCAGCCAACAGTTGGCCAGTCAAAATACGCAGTATTTT. As protein: CASSQQLASQNTQYF.

The rearrangement uses TRBV7-3 and TRBJ1-2; 7 bases map to TRBD1. Per the germline V gene, CDR1 is SGHTA and CDR2 is FQGTGA. With V trimmed by 5 bases and J by 6 bases, 6 bases remained unmatched. This CDR3 has 13 residues. The CDR3 sequence: CASSAGTGDGYTF. The CDR3 DNA sequence: TGTGCCAGCAGCGCAGGAACAGGGGATGGCTACACCTTC.

The chain's CDR3 is CSAWTSGVGEQYF. The DNA for the CDR3 is TGCAGCGCTTGGACTAGCGGGGTGGGGGAGCAGTACTTC. The genes are TRBV29-1 and TRBJ2-5; 12 nucleotides align to TRBD2. Germline lookup yields CDR1 SQVTM and CDR2 ANQGSEA. J gave up 11 bases and V 7 bases, and 11 bases lay outside the gene matches. This CDR3 has 13 amino acids.

J is TRBJ1-1 and V is TRBV4-1, with TRBD1 identical over 9 bases. In germline, CDR1 is MGHRA, CDR2 YSYEKL. The CDR3 runs 15 residues. J was trimmed by 4 bases and V by 1 base; bases with no gene match: 4. The CDR3 here is CASSQGRDRATEAFF. The CDR3 DNA reads TGCGCCAGCAGCCAAGGGAGGGACAGGGCCACTGAAGCTTTCTTT.

This chain connects TRBV6-1 to TRBJ2-7; 9 bases map to TRBD1. Germline V CDR1 and CDR2: MNHNS, SASEGT. There are 15 residues in the CDR3. Trimming at V came to 1 base and at J to 4 bases, leaving 5 bases not matched to a gene. As DNA, the CDR3 is TGTGCCAGCAGTGAAGATACAGGGGGCAAGTACGAGCAGTACGTC. This translates into CASSEDTGGKYEQYV.

The chain carries TRBV5-6 and TRBJ2-1, with D tentatively TRBD2 (7 bases). V was trimmed by 1 base and J by 4 bases, leaving 12 bases between them. The CDR3 length is 15 residues. CDR1 SGHDT and CDR2 YYEEEE come from the germline V gene. The CDR3 sequence is CASSLRRGRYNEQFF. Here the CDR3 DNA reads TGTGCCAGCAGCTTGCGGCGGGGGCGGTACAATGAGCAGTTCTTC. The whole variable domain, remainder taken from reference TRBV5-6 and TRBJ2-1, is DAGVTQSPTHLIKTRGQQVTLRCSPKSGHDTVSWYQQALGQGPQFIFQYYEEEERQRGNFPDRFSGHQFPNYSSELNVNALLLGDSALYLCASSLRRGRYNEQFFGPGTRLTVL.

The chain combines TRBV10-3 with TRBJ2-7, with D perhaps matching TRBD1 (5 bases). V lost 5 bases to trimming and J lost 3 bases, with 8 bases between them. The CDR3 spans 12 residues. Germline-derived CDR1 and CDR2 are ENHRY and SYGVKD. The CDR3 DNA sequence: TGTGCCATCAGTAGCCAGGGCTACGAGCAGTACGTC. The encoded protein is CAISSQGYEQYV.

The table lists this clone with a count of one. The V gene is TRBV6-1, the J gene TRBJ1-6; no reliable D call. CDR1 MNHNS and CDR2 SASEGT come from the germline V gene. Trimming took off 7 bases at V and 6 bases at J, with 16 bases between the two ends. The CDR3 loop spans 15 amino acids. This chain's CDR3 is CASMSGDGVNSPLHF. For the CDR3, the DNA is TGTGCCAGCATGAGCGGGGATGGGGTTAATTCACCCCTCCACTTT.

The chain is built from TRBV5-8 and TRBJ1-4; 9 bases fit TRBD1. This CDR3 has 15 residues. V dropped 1 base and J dropped 7; count of bases not matched to a gene: 5. The germline gives CDR1 SGHTS, CDR2 YDEGEE. The CDR3 loop reads CASSLTGQGGEKLFF. CDR3 nucleotides: TGTGCCAGCAGCTTGACGGGACAGGGAGGTGAAAAACTGTTTTTT.

The chain couples TRBV19 to TRBJ1-1; 9 bases map to TRBD1. Trimming cost V 4 bases and J 2 bases; bases outside gene matches: 11. Looked up from germline, CDR1 is LNHDA and CDR2 is SQIVND (reference sequence). The CDR3 has 17 residues. The CDR3, as DNA: TGTGCCAGTAGTAACGGGACAGGGCGCTATTACAACACTGAAGCTTTCTTT. This translates into CASSNGTGRYYNTEAFF.

The DNA for the CDR3 is TGTGCCAGCAGTGTCTTTGGGGCAGGGGTTCAGACTGAAGCTTTCTTT. Translated: CASSVFGAGVQTEAFF. The V and J genes are TRBV2 and TRBJ1-1; D might be TRBD1 (6 bases). Germline assignment: CDR1 SNHLY and CDR2 FYNNEI. The CDR3 covers 16 residues. Trimming removed 4 bases at V and 5 bases at J, with 20 bases between.

CDR3 loop: CASSFRGTGHNSPLHF. CDR3 nucleotide sequence: TGTGCCAGCAGTTTCCGAGGGACAGGGCATAATTCACCCCTCCACTTT. V and J are TRBV27 and TRBJ1-6, with TRBD1 identical over 9 bases. The ends lost 3 bases at V and 5 bases at J; junction bases unmatched: 5. The CDR3 contains 16 residues. The germline V gene has CDR1 MNHEY and CDR2 SMNVEV (reference sequence).

The rearrangement links TRBV7-9 to TRBJ2-1, with TRBD2 identical over 16 bases. From germline, CDR1 is SEHNR and CDR2 FQNEAQ (reference sequence). The CDR3 loop spans 19 amino acids. J gave up 7 bases and V 3 bases, and 12 bases lay outside the gene matches. This chain's CDR3 is CASSFLKGLAGGFGNEQFF. CDR3 DNA: TGTGCCAGCAGCTTTTTAAAGGGACTAGCGGGGGGGTTCGGGAATGAGCAGTTCTTC.

J is TRBJ1-6 and V is TRBV2; TRBD1 is a possible D gene (5 bases). This CDR3 is 15 amino acids long. Trimming pared 3 bases from V and 8 bases from J, leaving 14 bases between. Germline lookup yields CDR1 SNHLY and CDR2 FYNNEI. The CDR3 DNA reads TGTGCCAGCAGTGAGGCAGGGAGGGATGATTCACCCCTCCACTTT. This gives the protein CASSEAGRDDSPLHF.

J is TRBJ2-3 and V is TRBV27; 11 nucleotides match TRBD2. In germline, CDR1 is MNHEY, CDR2 SMNVEV (reference sequence). The CDR3 has 14 amino acids. V shed 9 bases, J shed 2 bases, and the junction held 4 bases outside the gene matches. CDR3 bases: TGTGCCAGTAGACTAGCGGGGTCCACAGATACGCAGTATTTT. Translating it yields CASRLAGSTDTQYF.

This chain's CDR3 is CASSETREGSPLHF. The CDR3 nucleotides are TGTGCCAGCAGTGAAACCCGGGAAGGTTCACCCCTCCACTTT. The chain has TRBV2 and TRBJ1-6; D ambiguous. The CDR3 has 14 residues. Trimming cost V 2 bases and J 9 bases, with 11 bases left between them. The germline V gene has CDR1 SNHLY and CDR2 FYNNEI. The full variable domain, rest sourced from reference TRBV2 and TRBJ1-6, is EPEVTQTPSHQVTQMGQEVILRCVPISNHLYFYWYRQILGQKVEFLVSFYNNEISEKSEIFDDQFSVERPDGSNFTLKIRSTKLEDSAMYFCASSETREGSPLHFGNGTRLTVT.

The chain is built from TRBV7-2 and TRBJ2-2; no reliable D call. This CDR3 has 13 amino acids. CDR1 and CDR2 (germline): SGHTA, FQGNSA. Trimming took off 5 bases at V and 7 bases at J, with 11 bases between the two ends. CDR3 sequence reads: CASSAKNGGELFF. The CDR3 DNA reads TGTGCCAGCAGCGCTAAGAACGGCGGGGAGCTGTTTTTT.